Given below is one T cell receptor (beta chain) in context. The antigen is undetermined. The CDR3 sequence is 16 residues long. V lost 2 bases and J lost 6; bases outside the gene matches: 9. Germline CDR1 reads MNHNS; CDR2 reads SASEGT. The sample comes from a study of cytomegalovirus exposure and HLA in healthy donors. Study overall: A previous analysis identified approximately 110 million unique TCR beta sequences derived from around 200 million T cells.

The PCR had 60 Vbeta and 13 Jbeta primers. TCRdb's table, derived via immunoSEQ multiplex PCR, lists solely in-frame clones and lacks some. The sample contains 90,000 to 100,000 clones, 70% to 85% of which appear only once. Study-wide results and caveats: Upon later analysis, TCR association rates were observed to vary by HLA locus, being highest for DRB1 and lowest for HLA-C. In a later analysis, donors in an Asian-associated ancestry cluster reportedly had fewer N-insertions in productive TCRs than the cohort mean.

The sequencing sample was made of PBMCs. The clonotype comes from a man aged 50-59 years in good health and CMV-seronegative. V is TRBV6-1 and J is TRBJ1-5; the match to TRBD1 covers 8 bases. CDR3 loop: CASSEQGAFSGQPQHF. In DNA, the CDR3 is TGTGCCAGCAGTGAACAGGGGGCGTTTTCTGGTCAGCCCCAGCATTTT.